A selection of T cell receptor beta chains follows, all from one sample in a study of CD8 T cells in Susac syndrome. Using its own MiXCR run on the immunoSEQ multiplex PCR reads, TCRdb lists one record per CDR3 protein. The sample records about 200,000 distinct CDR3 sequences, roughly 96% being singletons. The sample comprised CD4+ T cells from PBMCs. These TCRs come from a human donor with multiple sclerosis. CDR3s include the opening cysteine and the closing phenylalanine or tryptophan. Fields, in order: CDR3 DNA, CDR3 protein, J gene, clone size, D gene, V gene. A D gene is named only where the DNA matches it firmly. The listing skips clone size in some rows; elsewhere it reads once, few, many or a size class.

cdr3_nt: TGCAGTGCTGGGACTAGCGGGAGAGACACCGGGGAGCTGTTTTTT
cdr3_aa: CSAGTSGRDTGELFF
j_call: TRBJ2-2
clone_size: .
d_call: TRBD2
v_call: TRBV20-1

cdr3_nt: TGTGCCAGCAGCTTAAACACAGGGGTAGGTGGCGAGCAGTACTTC
cdr3_aa: CASSLNTGVGGEQYF
j_call: TRBJ2-7
clone_size: .
d_call: TRBD1
v_call: TRBV7-9

cdr3_nt: TGTGCCAGCAGCCAAGGTATTCCCGGGGCCGATGAGCAGTTCTTC
cdr3_aa: CASSQGIPGADEQFF
j_call: TRBJ2-1
clone_size: .
d_call: .
v_call: TRBV3-1

cdr3_nt: TGTGCCAGCAGCCCAAGCAATGACCAAACAAGGGAGCAGTTCTTC
cdr3_aa: CASSPSNDQTREQFF
j_call: TRBJ2-1
clone_size: .
d_call: .
v_call: TRBV27

cdr3_nt: TGTGCCAGCAGTTTATCGAGACAGGGGACGTGGGATGAGCAGTTCTTC
cdr3_aa: CASSLSRQGTWDEQFF
j_call: TRBJ2-1
clone_size: .
d_call: TRBD1
v_call: TRBV27

cdr3_nt: TGTGCCAGCAGGAGAGAGCGAGAGACCCAGTACTTC
cdr3_aa: CASRRERETQYF
j_call: TRBJ2-5
clone_size: .
d_call: .
v_call: TRBV3-1

cdr3_nt: TGTGCCAGCAGCGTTGTAGGGAACACCGGGGAGCTGTTTTTT
cdr3_aa: CASSVVGNTGELFF
j_call: TRBJ2-2
clone_size: few
d_call: .
v_call: TRBV9

cdr3_nt: TGTGCCAGTAGCGGGAGAGGGAACAATGAGCAGTTCTTC
cdr3_aa: CASSGRGNNEQFF
j_call: TRBJ2-1
clone_size: .
d_call: .
v_call: TRBV19

cdr3_nt: TGTGCCAGCAGACCTGGACTAGCGGGAGGGGTTCCTGGGAATGAGCAGTTCTTC
cdr3_aa: CASRPGLAGGVPGNEQFF
j_call: TRBJ2-1
clone_size: .
d_call: TRBD2
v_call: TRBV11-2

cdr3_nt: TGTGCCACCAGTGGACTGGACACCTACAATGAGCAGTTCTTC
cdr3_aa: CATSGLDTYNEQFF
j_call: TRBJ2-1
clone_size: .
d_call: .
v_call: TRBV24-1

cdr3_nt: TGTGCCAGCTCACCACGAGGCGGATCGAAAGAGACCCAGTACTTC
cdr3_aa: CASSPRGGSKETQYF
j_call: TRBJ2-5
clone_size: .
d_call: .
v_call: TRBV18

cdr3_nt: TGTGCCAGCAGTCGGGACAGCAAAGAGACCCAGTACTTC
cdr3_aa: CASSRDSKETQYF
j_call: TRBJ2-5
clone_size: once
d_call: TRBD1
v_call: TRBV27

cdr3_nt: TGTGCCAGCAGCCAACCTCCTGGACAGCTGAACACTGAAGCTTTCTTT
cdr3_aa: CASSQPPGQLNTEAFF
j_call: TRBJ1-1
clone_size: .
d_call: .
v_call: TRBV3-1

cdr3_nt: TGCAGCGCTGTGGAGTATTTGAGGGGATCCACTGAAGCTTTCTTT
cdr3_aa: CSAVEYLRGSTEAFF
j_call: TRBJ1-1
clone_size: .
d_call: .
v_call: TRBV29-1

cdr3_nt: TGTGCCAGCAGTAAGTACGGGGGTCAAGAGACCCAGTACTTC
cdr3_aa: CASSKYGGQETQYF
j_call: TRBJ2-5
clone_size: .
d_call: .
v_call: TRBV12-3/TRBV12-4

cdr3_nt: TGTGCCAGCAGCGTAGGAACACCACGGACAGATACGCAGTATTTT
cdr3_aa: CASSVGTPRTDTQYF
j_call: TRBJ2-3
clone_size: .
d_call: .
v_call: TRBV9

cdr3_nt: TGTGCCAGCAGCCATCGAGACAGCTATGGCTACACCTTC
cdr3_aa: CASSHRDSYGYTF
j_call: TRBJ1-2
clone_size: .
d_call: .
v_call: TRBV7-9

cdr3_nt: TGCAGCGTTCGGAGGCAGCCTAACACTGAAGCTTTCTTT
cdr3_aa: CSVRRQPNTEAFF
j_call: TRBJ1-1
clone_size: .
d_call: .
v_call: TRBV29-1

cdr3_nt: TGCAGCGTTGAAGGGAAATACAGGGGAAGCTCCTACAATGAGCAGTTCTTC
cdr3_aa: CSVEGKYRGSSYNEQFF
j_call: TRBJ2-1
clone_size: .
d_call: TRBD1
v_call: TRBV29-1

cdr3_nt: TGTGCCAGTCAGACGGAGATGAACACTGAAGCTTTCTTT
cdr3_aa: CASQTEMNTEAFF
j_call: TRBJ1-1
clone_size: .
d_call: .
v_call: TRBV12-3/TRBV12-4

cdr3_nt: TGCAGTGCTAGAGATGTCTACCTGACCCAAGAGACCCAGTACTTC
cdr3_aa: CSARDVYLTQETQYF
j_call: TRBJ2-5
clone_size: .
d_call: .
v_call: TRBV20-1

cdr3_nt: TGCGCCAGCAGACTAGCGGCCGCCCCAGAATACGAGCAGTACTTC
cdr3_aa: CASRLAAAPEYEQYF
j_call: TRBJ2-7
clone_size: .
d_call: TRBD2
v_call: TRBV5-1

cdr3_nt: TGCGCCAGCAGCTTGGGCACCACAGCAACTAATGAAAAACTGTTTTTT
cdr3_aa: CASSLGTTATNEKLFF
j_call: TRBJ1-4
clone_size: .
d_call: .
v_call: TRBV5-1

cdr3_nt: TGCAGCGTGGGACAGGGGTTAATGAATGAGCAGTTCTTC
cdr3_aa: CSVGQGLMNEQFF
j_call: TRBJ2-1
clone_size: once
d_call: TRBD1
v_call: TRBV29-1

cdr3_nt: TGTGCCAGCAGCACCGCCGGGACTAGCGGGAGCCATACGCAGTATTTT
cdr3_aa: CASSTAGTSGSHTQYF
j_call: TRBJ2-3
clone_size: .
d_call: TRBD2
v_call: TRBV7-3

cdr3_nt: TGCAGTGCTCAACAGGGGGCAAGGGAAAAACTGTTTTTT
cdr3_aa: CSAQQGAREKLFF
j_call: TRBJ1-4
clone_size: once
d_call: TRBD1
v_call: TRBV20-1

cdr3_nt: TGTGCCAGCAGTGAATCGGGACAGAGGGGGAAGACCCAGTACTTC
cdr3_aa: CASSESGQRGKTQYF
j_call: TRBJ2-5
clone_size: .
d_call: TRBD1
v_call: TRBV25-1

cdr3_nt: TGCAGTGCTAGCAAAGGGTCATCACCCCTCCACTTT
cdr3_aa: CSASKGSSPLHF
j_call: TRBJ1-6
clone_size: .
d_call: .
v_call: TRBV20-1

cdr3_nt: TGTGCCAGCAGCTTTGTCCCTAGCGGGAGTCTCGAGACCCAGTACTTC
cdr3_aa: CASSFVPSGSLETQYF
j_call: TRBJ2-5
clone_size: .
d_call: TRBD2
v_call: TRBV5-6

cdr3_nt: TGTGCCTGGACAGAGAGGGGCCAGCCCCAGCATTTT
cdr3_aa: CAWTERGQPQHF
j_call: TRBJ1-5
clone_size: .
d_call: .
v_call: TRBV30